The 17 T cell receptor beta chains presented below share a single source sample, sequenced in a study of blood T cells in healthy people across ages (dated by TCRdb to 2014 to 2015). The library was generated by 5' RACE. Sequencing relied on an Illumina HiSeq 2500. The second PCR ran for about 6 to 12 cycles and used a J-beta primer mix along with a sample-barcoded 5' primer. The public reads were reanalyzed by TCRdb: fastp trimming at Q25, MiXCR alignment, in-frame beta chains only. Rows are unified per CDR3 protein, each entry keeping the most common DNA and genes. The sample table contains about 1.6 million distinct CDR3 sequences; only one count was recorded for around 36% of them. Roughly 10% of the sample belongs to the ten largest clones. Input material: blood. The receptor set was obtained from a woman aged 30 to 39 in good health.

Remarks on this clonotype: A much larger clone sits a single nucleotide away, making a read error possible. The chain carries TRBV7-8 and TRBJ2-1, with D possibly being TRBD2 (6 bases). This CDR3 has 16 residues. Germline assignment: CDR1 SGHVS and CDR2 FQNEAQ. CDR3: CVSSLERVVLGNEQFF. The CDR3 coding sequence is TGTGTCAGCAGCTTAGAGCGGGTTGTATTGGGCAATGAGCAGTTCTTC.

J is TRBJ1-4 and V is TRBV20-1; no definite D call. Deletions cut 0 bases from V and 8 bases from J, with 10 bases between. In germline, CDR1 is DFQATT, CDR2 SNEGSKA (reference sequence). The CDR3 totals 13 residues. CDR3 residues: CSARDRDIEKLFF. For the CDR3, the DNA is TGCAGTGCTAGAGATCGGGATATCGAAAAACTGTTTTTT.

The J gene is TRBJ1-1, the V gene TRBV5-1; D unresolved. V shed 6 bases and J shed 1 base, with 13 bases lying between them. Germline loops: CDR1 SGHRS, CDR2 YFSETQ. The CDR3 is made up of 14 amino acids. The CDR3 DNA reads TGCGCCAGCAACCTCGGTGGCTCGAACACTGAAGCTTTCTTT. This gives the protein CASNLGGSNTEAFF.

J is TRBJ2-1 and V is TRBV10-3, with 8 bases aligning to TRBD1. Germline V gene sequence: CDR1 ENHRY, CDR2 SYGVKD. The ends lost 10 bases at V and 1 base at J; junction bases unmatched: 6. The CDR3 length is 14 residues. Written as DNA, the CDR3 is TGTGCCAACGGACAGGGTGGGTCCTACAATGAGCAGTTCTTC. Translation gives CANGQGGSYNEQFF.

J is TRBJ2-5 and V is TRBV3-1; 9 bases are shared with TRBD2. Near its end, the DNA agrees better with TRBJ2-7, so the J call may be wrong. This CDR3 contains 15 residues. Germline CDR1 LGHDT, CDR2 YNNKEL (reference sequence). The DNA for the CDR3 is TGTGCCAGCAGTGAGGGGCGGGAGGGCCCAGACGAGCAGTACTTC. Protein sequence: CASSEGREGPDEQYF.

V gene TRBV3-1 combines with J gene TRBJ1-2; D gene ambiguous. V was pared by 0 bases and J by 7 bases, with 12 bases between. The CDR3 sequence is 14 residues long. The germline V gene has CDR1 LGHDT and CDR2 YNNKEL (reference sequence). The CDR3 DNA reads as TGTGCCAGCAGCCAAGAGGGAGCCAAGGGTGGCTACACCTTC. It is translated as CASSQEGAKGGYTF.

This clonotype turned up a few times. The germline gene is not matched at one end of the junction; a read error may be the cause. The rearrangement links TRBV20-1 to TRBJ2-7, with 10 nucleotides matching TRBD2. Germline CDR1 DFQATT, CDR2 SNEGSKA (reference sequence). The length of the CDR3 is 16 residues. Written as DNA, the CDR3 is TGCAGTGCTAGTTCCTCTAGACTAGCGGGTAACTACGAACAGTACTTC. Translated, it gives CSASSSRLAGNYEQYF.

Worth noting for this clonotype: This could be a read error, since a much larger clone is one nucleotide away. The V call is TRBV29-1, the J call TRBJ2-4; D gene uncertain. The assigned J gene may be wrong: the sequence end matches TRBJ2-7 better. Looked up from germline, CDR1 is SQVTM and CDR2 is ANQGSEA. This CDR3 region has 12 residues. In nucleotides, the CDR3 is TGCAGCGTCGGCGGACCCTCCTACGAGCAGTACTTC. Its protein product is CSVGGPSYEQYF.

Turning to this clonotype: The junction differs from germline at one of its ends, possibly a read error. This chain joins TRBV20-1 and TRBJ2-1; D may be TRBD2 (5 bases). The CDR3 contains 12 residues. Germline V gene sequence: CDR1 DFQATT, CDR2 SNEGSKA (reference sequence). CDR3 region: CRVDFSHNEQFF. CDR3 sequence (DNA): TGCAGGGTGGACTTCTCCCACAATGAGCAGTTCTTC.

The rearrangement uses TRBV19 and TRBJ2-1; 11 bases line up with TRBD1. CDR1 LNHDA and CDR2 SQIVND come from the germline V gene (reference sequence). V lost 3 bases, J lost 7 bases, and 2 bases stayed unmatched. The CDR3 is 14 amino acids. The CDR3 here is CASSIWDRGNEQFF. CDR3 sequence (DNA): TGTGCCAGTAGTATTTGGGACAGGGGGAATGAGCAGTTCTTC.

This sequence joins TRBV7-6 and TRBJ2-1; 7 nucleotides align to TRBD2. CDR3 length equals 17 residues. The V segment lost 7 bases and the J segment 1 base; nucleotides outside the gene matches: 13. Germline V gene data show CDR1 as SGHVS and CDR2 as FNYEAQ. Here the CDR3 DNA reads TGTGCCAGCACCAACCCGGCTAGCGGTTATTCCTACAATGAGCAGTTCTTC. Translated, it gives CASTNPASGYSYNEQFF.

The CDR3 DNA reads TGCAGTGCTATTTACGGACAGGGTAATGGCTACACCTTC. Amino acid sequence: CSAIYGQGNGYTF. The chain links TRBV20-1 to TRBJ1-2; 8 bases map to TRBD1. V gave up 4 bases and J gave up 6 bases; unmatched junction bases: 7. Germline V CDR1 and CDR2: DFQATT, SNEGSKA (reference sequence). CDR3 length: 13 amino acids.

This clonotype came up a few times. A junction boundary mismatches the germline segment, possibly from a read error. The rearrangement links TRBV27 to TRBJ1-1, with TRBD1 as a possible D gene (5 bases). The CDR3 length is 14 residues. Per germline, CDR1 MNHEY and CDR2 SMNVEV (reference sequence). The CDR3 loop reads CASSLYGANTEVFF. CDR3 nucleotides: TGTGCCAGCAGTTTATATGGGGCGAACACTGAAGTTTTCTTT.

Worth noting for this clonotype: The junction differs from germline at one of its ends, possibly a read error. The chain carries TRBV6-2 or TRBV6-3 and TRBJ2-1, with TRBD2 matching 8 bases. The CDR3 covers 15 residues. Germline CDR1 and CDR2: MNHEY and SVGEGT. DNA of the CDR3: TGTGCTGGCAGTTACGGGGGGGGAGGTTACAATGGGCAGTTCTTC. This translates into CAGSYGGGGYNGQFF.

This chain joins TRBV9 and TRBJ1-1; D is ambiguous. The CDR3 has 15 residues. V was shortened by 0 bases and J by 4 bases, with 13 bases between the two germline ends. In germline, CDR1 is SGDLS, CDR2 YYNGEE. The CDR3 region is CASSVGLTASTEAFF. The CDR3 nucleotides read TGTGCCAGCAGCGTAGGACTTACAGCGAGCACTGAAGCTTTCTTT.

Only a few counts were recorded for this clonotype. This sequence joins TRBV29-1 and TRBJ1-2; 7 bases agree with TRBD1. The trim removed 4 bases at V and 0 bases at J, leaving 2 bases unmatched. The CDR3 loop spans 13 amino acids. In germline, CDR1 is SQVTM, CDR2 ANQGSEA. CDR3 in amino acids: CSVGGQANYGYTF. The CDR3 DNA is TGCAGCGTTGGAGGACAGGCTAACTATGGCTACACCTTC.

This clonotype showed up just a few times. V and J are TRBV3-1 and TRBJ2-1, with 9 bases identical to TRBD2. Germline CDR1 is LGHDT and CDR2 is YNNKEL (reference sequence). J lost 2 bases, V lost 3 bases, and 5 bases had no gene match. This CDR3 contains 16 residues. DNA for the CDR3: TGTGCCAGCAGCCACGGCGGGAGGGGTACCTACAATGAGCAGTTCTTC. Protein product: CASSHGGRGTYNEQFF.